This T cell receptor beta chain comes out of a study of blood T cell repertoires in COVID-19. As for the study in general: Some COVID-19 samples were acute and others convalescent; all came from the United States, Italy and Spain. PBMCs, B-cell-depleted T cells, or T cells were the source of the cDNA or gDNA that made up the material.

Germline lookup yields CDR1 SGHVS and CDR2 FNYEAQ. There are 16 residues in the CDR3. With 4 bases clipped from V and 3 bases from J, the junction kept 6 bases outside the gene matches. Authors' data handling: Quantification of nucleated cells was approximated via reference gene primer amplification. The data were produced by immunoSEQ multiplex PCR, yet TCRdb's version contains in-frame clones alone and is incomplete. The V and J calls and clone size were taken over from that table, and D and trimming were inferred from the DNA. In the table there are roughly 290,000 clones, roughly 84% of which are singletons. Seattle cases were enrolled at active infection and followed longitudinally.

The chain uses TRBV7-6 and TRBJ2-1, with 10 bases fitting TRBD2. The clonotype was recovered from a human donor with COVID-19, enrolled during active disease. The donor label of this sample is uncertain. The sample taken for sequencing was peripheral blood. CDR3 DNA sequence: TGTGCCAGCAGCTCCCCTAGCGGGAGAGGCTACAATGAGCAGTTCTTC. This translates into CASSSPSGRGYNEQFF.